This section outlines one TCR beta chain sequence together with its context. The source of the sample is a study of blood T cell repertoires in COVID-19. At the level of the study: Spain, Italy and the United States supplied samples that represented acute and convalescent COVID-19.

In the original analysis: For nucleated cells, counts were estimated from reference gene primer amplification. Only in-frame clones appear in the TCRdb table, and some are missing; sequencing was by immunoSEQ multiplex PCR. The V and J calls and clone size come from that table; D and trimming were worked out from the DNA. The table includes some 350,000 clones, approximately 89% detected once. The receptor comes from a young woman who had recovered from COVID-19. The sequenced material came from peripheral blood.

The CDR3 DNA follows: TGTGCCAGCAGTTCGGGAGTATCCTACGAGCAGTACGTC. Translating gives CASSSGVSYEQYV. The chain uses TRBV6-2 or TRBV6-3 and TRBJ2-7, with a tentative D call TRBD2 (6 bases). V lost 4 bases to trimming and J lost 1 base, with 8 bases between them. The length of the CDR3 is 13 residues. The germline V gene has CDR1 MNHEY and CDR2 SVGEGT.